This T cell receptor beta chain comes out of a study of OX40 agonist ivuxolimab in advanced cancers. Assay used: immunoSEQ multiplex PCR; TCRdb lists only in-frame clones, some missing. The sample includes 25,000 to 35,000 clones, about three quarters seen only once; the top ten take roughly a quarter. The V end was cut by 4 bases, the J end by 8 bases, with 10 bases between. CDR3 size: 12 residues. Germline V CDR1 and CDR2: SGHTA, FQGNSA. The material was CD4+ or CD8+ T cells sorted from blood, obtained in a trial of the OX40 agonist ivuxolimab. This chain links TRBV7-2 with TRBJ2-3; D gene uncertain. The TCR was taken from an adult with an advanced solid tumor such as melanoma, head and neck, liver or kidney cancer. This CDR3 reads CASSSPPGTQYF. Written as DNA, the CDR3 is TGTGCCAGCAGCTCCCCTCCGGGTACGCAGTATTTT.